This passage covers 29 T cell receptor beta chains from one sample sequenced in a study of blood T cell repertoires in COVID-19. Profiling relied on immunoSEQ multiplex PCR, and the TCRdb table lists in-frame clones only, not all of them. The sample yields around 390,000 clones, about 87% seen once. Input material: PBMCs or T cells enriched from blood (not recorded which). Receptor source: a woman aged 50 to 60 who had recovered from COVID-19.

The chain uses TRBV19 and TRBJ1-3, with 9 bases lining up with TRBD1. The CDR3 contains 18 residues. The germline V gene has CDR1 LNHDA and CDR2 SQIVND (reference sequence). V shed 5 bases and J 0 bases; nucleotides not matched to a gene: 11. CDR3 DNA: TGTGCCAGTAGTTTGACCGGGACAGGGCGACCCTCTGGAAACACCATATATTTT. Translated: CASSLTGTGRPSGNTIYF.

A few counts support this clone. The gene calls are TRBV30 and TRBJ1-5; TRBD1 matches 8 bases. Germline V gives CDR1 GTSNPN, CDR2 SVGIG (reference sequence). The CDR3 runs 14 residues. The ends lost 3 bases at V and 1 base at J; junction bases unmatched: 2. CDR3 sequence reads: CAWSRGPSNQPQHF. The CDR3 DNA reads TGTGCCTGGAGCAGGGGGCCGAGCAATCAGCCCCAGCATTTT. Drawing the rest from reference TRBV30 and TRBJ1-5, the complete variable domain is SQTIHQWPATLVQPVGSPLSLECTVEGTSNPNLYWYRQAAGRGLQLLFYSVGIGQISSEVPQNLSASRPQDRQFILSSKKLLLSDSGFYLCAWSRGPSNQPQHFGDGTRLSIL.

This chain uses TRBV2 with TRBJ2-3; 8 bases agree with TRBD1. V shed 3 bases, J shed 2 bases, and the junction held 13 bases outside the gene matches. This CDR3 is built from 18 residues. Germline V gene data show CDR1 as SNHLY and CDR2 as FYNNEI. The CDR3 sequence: CASSEGQVWTDDTDTQYF. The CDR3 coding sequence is TGTGCCAGCAGTGAGGGACAGGTATGGACCGACGACACAGATACGCAGTATTTT.

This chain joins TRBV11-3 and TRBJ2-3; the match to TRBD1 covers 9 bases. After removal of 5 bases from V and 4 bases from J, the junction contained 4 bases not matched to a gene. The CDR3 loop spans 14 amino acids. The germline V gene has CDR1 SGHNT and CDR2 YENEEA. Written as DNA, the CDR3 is TGTGCCAGCAGCGATGGGACAGGGTCAGATACGCAGTATTTT. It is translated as CASSDGTGSDTQYF.

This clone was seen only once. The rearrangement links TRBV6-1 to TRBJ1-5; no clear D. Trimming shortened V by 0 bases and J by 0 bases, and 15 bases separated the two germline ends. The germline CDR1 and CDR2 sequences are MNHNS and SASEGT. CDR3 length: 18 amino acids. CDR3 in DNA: TGTGCCAGCAGTGAAGCTGGGCCCCATTTTTATAGCAATCAGCCCCAGCATTTT. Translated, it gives CASSEAGPHFYSNQPQHF.

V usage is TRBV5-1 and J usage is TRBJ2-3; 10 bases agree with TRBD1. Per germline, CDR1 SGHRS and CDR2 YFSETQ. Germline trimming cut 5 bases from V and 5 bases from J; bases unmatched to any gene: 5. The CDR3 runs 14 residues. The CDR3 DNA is TGCGCCAGCAGACCGGGACAGGGGTTAGATACGCAGTATTTT. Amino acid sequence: CASRPGQGLDTQYF.

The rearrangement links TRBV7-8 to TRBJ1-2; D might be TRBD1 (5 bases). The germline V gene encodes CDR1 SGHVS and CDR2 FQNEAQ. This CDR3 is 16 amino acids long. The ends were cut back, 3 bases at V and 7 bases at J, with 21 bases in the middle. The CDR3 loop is CASSLLPGRDSLGYTF. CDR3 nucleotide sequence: TGTGCCAGCAGCTTGCTTCCAGGCAGGGATTCTCTTGGCTACACCTTC.

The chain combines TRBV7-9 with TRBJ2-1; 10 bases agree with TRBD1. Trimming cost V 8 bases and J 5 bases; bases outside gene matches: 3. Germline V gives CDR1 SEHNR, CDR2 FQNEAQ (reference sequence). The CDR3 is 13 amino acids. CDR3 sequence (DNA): TGTGCCAGCCGACAGGGGGCCCACAATGAGCAGTTCTTC. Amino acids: CASRQGAHNEQFF.

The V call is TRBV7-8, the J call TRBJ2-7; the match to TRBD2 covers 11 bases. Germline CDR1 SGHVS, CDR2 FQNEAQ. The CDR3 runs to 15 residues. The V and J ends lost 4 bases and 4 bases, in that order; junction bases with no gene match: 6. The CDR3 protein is CASSYRLAGQYEQYF. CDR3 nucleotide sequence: TGTGCCAGCAGCTACAGACTAGCGGGGCAATACGAGCAGTACTTC.

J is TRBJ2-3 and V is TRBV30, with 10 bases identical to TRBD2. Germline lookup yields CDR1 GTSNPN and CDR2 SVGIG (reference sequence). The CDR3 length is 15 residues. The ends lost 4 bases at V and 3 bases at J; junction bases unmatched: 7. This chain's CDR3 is CAWTSGGAGTDTQYF. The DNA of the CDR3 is TGTGCCTGGACCAGCGGGGGGGCCGGTACAGATACGCAGTATTTT.

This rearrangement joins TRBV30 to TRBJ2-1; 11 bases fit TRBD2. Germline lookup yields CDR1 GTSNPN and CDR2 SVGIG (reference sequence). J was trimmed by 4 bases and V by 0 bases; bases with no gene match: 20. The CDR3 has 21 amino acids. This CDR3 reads CAWSVASGGYVFGRFYNEQFF. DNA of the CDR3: TGTGCCTGGAGTGTAGCTAGCGGGGGGTACGTCTTCGGAAGGTTTTACAATGAGCAGTTCTTC.

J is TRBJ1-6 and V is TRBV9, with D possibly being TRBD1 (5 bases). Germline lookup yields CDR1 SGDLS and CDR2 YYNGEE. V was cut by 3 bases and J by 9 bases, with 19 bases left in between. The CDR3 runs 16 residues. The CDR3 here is CASSGPGGEVGSPLHF. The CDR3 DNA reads TGTGCCAGCAGCGGACCTGGAGGGGAGGTAGGTTCACCCCTCCACTTT. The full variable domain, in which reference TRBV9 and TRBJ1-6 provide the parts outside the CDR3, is DSGVTQTPKHLITATGQRVTLRCSPRSGDLSVYWYQQSLDQGLQFLIQYYNGEERAKGNILERFSAQQFPDLHSELNLSSLELGDSALYFCASSGPGGEVGSPLHFGNGTRLTVT.

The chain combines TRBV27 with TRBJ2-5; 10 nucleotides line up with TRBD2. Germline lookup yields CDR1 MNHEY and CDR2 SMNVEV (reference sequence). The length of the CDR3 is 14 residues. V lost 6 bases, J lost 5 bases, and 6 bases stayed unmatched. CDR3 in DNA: TGTGCCAGCAGACAAGCGGGGGGGCCGGAGACCCAGTACTTC. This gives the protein CASRQAGGPETQYF.

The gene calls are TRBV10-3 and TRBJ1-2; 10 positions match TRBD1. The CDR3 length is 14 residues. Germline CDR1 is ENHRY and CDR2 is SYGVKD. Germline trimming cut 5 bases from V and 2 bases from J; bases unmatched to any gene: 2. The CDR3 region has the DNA TGTGCCATCAGTCCGGGACAGGGGAACTATGGCTACACCTTC. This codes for CAISPGQGNYGYTF.

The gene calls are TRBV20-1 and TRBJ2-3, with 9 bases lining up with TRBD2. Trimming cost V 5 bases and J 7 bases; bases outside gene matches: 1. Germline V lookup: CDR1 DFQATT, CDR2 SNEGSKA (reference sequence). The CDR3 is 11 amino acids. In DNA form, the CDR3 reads TGCAGTGCTGGACTAGCGTATACGCAGTATTTT. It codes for CSAGLAYTQYF.

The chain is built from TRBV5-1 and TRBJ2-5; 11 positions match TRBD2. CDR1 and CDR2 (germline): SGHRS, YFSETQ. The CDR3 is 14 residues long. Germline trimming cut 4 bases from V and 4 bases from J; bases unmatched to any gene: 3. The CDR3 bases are TGCGCCAGCAGCCCGGGACTAGCGGTAGAGACCCAGTACTTC. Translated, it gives CASSPGLAVETQYF. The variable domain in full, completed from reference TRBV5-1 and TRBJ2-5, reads KAGVTQTPRYLIKTRGQQVTLSCSPISGHRSVSWYQQTPGQGLQFLFEYFSETQRNKGNFPGRFSGRQFSNSRSEMNVSTLELGDSALYLCASSPGLAVETQYFGPGTRLLVL.

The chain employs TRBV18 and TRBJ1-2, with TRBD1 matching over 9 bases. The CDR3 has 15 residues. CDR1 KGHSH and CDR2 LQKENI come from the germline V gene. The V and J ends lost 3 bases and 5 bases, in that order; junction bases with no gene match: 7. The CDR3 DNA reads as TGTGCCAGCTCACCGCAACAGGGGGCTTGGTATGGCTACACCTTC. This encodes CASSPQQGAWYGYTF.

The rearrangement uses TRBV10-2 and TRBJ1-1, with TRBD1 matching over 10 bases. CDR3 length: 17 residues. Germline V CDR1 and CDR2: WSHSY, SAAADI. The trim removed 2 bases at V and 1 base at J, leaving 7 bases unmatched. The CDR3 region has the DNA TGCGCCAGCAGTGAGCCTGACAGGGGGCAGGAGAACACTGAAGCTTTCTTT. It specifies CASSEPDRGQENTEAFF.

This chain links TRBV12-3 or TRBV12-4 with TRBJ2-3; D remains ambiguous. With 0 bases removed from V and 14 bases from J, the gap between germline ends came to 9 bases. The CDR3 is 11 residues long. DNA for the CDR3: TGTGCCAGCAGTTTAGCTGTAGAGAGGTATTTT. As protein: CASSLAVERYF.

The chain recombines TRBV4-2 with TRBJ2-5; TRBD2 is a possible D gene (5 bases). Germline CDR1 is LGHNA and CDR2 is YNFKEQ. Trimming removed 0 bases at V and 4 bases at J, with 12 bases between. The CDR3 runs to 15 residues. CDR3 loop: CASSQERWSGETQYF. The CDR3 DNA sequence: TGTGCCAGCAGCCAAGAGAGATGGAGCGGAGAGACCCAGTACTTC.

DNA of the CDR3: TGTGCCAGCAGTATGACAGGGGTAGCTGAAGCTTTCTTT. Translating gives CASSMTGVAEAFF. The rearrangement links TRBV27 to TRBJ1-1, with 8 bases lining up with TRBD1. Looked up from germline, CDR1 is MNHEY and CDR2 is SMNVEV (reference sequence). Losses at the gene ends were 5 bases for V and 6 bases for J; bases not matched to a gene: 5. The CDR3 runs 13 residues.

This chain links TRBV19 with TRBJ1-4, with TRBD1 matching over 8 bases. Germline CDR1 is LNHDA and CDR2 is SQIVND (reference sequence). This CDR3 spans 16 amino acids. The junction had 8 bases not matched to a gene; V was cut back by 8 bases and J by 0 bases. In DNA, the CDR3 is TGTGCCAGTTCCAGACAGGGGAAAGCAACTAATGAAAAACTGTTTTTT. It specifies CASSRQGKATNEKLFF.

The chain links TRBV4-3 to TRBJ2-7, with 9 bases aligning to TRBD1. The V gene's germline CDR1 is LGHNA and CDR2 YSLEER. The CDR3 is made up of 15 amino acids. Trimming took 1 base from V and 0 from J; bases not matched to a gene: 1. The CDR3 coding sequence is TGCGCCAGCAGCCAAGGGACAGGGGTCTCCTACGAGCAGTACTTC. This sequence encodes CASSQGTGVSYEQYF.

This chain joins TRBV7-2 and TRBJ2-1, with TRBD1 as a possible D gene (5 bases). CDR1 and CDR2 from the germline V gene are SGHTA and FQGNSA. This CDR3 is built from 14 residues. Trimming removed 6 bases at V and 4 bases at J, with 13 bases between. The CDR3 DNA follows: TGTGCCAGCAGGCCAAGGGGCGGTTACAATGAGCAGTTCTTC. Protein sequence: CASRPRGGYNEQFF. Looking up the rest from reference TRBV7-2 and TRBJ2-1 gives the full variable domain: GAGVSQSPSNKVTEKGKDVELRCDPISGHTALYWYRQSLGQGLEFLIYFQGNSAPDKSGLPSDRFSAERTGGSVSTLTIQRTQQEDSAVYLCASRPRGGYNEQFFGPGTRLTVL.

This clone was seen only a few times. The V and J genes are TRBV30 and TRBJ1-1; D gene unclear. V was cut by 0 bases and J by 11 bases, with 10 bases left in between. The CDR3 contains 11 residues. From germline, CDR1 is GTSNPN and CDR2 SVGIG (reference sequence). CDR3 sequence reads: CAWSVRGEAFF. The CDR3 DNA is TGTGCCTGGAGTGTCCGCGGAGAGGCTTTCTTT.

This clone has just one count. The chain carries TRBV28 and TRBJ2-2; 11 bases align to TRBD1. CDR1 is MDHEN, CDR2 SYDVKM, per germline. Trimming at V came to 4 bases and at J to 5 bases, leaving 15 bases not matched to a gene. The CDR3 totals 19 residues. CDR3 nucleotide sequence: TGTGCCAGCAGTTCTCCGGACAGGGGGCCTCTGTTTTTGACCGGGGAGCTGTTTTTT. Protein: CASSSPDRGPLFLTGELFF.

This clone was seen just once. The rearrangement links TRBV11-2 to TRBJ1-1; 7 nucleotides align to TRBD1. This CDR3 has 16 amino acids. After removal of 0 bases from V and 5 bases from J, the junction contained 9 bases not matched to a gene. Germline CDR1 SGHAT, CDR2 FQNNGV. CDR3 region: CASSLDGGGGRTEAFF. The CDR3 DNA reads TGTGCCAGCAGCTTAGACGGAGGGGGCGGTCGAACTGAAGCTTTCTTT. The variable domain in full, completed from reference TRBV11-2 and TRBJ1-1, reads EAGVAQSPRYKIIEKRQSVAFWCNPISGHATLYWYQQILGQGPKLLIQFQNNGVVDDSQLPKDRFSAERLKGVDSTLKIQPAKLEDSAVYLCASSLDGGGGRTEAFFGQGTRLTVV.

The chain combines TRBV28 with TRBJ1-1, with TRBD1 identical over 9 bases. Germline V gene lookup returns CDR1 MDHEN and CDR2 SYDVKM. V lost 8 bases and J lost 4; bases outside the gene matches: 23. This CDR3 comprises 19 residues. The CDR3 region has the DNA TGTGCCAGCTGTACAGGGGGCGTTTTGGGTCCTCTTTGCCGCACTGAAGCTTTCTTT. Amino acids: CASCTGGVLGPLCRTEAFF.

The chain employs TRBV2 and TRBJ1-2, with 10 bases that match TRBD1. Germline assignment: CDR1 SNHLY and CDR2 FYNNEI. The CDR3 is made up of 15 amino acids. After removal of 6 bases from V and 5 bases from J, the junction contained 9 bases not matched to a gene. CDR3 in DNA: TGTGCCAGCAGATCCACTCCGGGACAGGGGTATGGCTACACCTTC. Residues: CASRSTPGQGYGYTF.